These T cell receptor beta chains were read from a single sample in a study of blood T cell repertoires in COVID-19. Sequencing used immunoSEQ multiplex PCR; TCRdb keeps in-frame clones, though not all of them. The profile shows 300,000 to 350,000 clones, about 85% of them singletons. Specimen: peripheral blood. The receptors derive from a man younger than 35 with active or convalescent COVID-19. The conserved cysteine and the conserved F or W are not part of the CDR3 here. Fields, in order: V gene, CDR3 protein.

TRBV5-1 ASSFQTGNTEAF
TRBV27 ASSRASGSYEQY
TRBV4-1 ASSQGGQMVYGYT
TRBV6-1 ASSEVSGLFYEQY
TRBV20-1 SASHYFYNEQF
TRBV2 ASEQGAALNQPQH
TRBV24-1 ATSSPLRVGELF
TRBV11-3 ASSLGVAGPQETQY
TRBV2 ASSDSYRGRSPLH
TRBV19 ASSIVPGETEAF
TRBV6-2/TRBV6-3 ASSFLRGGDYGYT
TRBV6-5 ASGSGTGPYEQY
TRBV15 ATSRERYSNQPQH
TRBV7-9 ASSPDDRNYNEQF
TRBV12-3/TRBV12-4 ASLSTGGRAEF
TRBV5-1 ASSRLASTDTQY
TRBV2 ASSERTDNQAQH
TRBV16 ASSYRLTGDTEAF
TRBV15 ATSWVGGYNEQF
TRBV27 ASSFVFGALEQF
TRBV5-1 ASSLALAGEETQY
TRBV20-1 SASGQGRTDTQY
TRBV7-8 ASSLYRGNNEQF
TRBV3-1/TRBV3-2 ASSQPGVNYGYT
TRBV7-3 ATATKGGTGTDTQY
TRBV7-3 ASSLLAAGELF
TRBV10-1 ASSHGLAGPTDTQY
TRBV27 ATGQGSSPLH
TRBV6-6 ASRQGAGNSPLH